This TCR beta chain was sequenced in a study of T cell repertoires in cytomegalovirus infection. Whole-study context: The public TCR beta signatures pointed to both CMV infection and matching HLA type. Study-wide results and limits: CMV-specific TCR beta clonotypes restricted by HLA-C dominated the ex vivo response. Adding up the frequency of public TCR beta families identified people who carried CMV plus the relevant HLA.

TCRdb ran MiXCR on the reads and lists one entry per CDR3 protein. The data show approximately 500,000 distinct CDR3 sequences, with 11% seen just once and roughly 10% held by the top ten. Per germline, CDR1 MNHEY and CDR2 SMNVEV (reference sequence). Trimming left V 4 bases short and J 9 bases short, with 10 bases between. This CDR3 spans 12 amino acids. Only a few counts were recorded for this clonotype. Its antigen is still unknown. V usage is TRBV27 and J usage is TRBJ1-5; the D gene is possibly TRBD1 (6 bases). The sequencing sample was made of PBMCs. This TCR was sampled from a human donor in good health (CMV status not recorded). Some clones in this sample may be carry-over from other donors' samples. The CDR3 region is CASSSGAAPQHF. The CDR3 DNA follows: TGTGCCAGCAGTTCAGGGGCAGCGCCCCAGCATTTT.